The sequence of this T cell receptor (beta chain) was determined in a study of T cell changes during pregnancy in multiple sclerosis. V was trimmed by 0 bases and J by 7 bases, leaving 12 bases between them. The germline CDR1 and CDR2 sequences are LGHNA and YSLEER. There are 15 residues in the CDR3. Repertoires were generated with immunoSEQ multiplex PCR, while TCRdb's copy carries only in-frame clones and drops some. The sample comprises roughly 93,000 clones, under 95% of which are singletons, and 0.8% to 0.95% rests with the top ten. The chain joins TRBV4-3 to TRBJ2-2, with D perhaps TRBD2 (6 bases). This sequence originates from a female donor with multiple sclerosis, enrolled in a pregnancy study. The sequencing used peripheral blood, collected before pregnancy. The CDR3 protein is CASSQDHGGIGELFF. The CDR3 nucleotides are TGCGCCAGCAGCCAAGATCACGGAGGGATCGGGGAGCTGTTTTTT.